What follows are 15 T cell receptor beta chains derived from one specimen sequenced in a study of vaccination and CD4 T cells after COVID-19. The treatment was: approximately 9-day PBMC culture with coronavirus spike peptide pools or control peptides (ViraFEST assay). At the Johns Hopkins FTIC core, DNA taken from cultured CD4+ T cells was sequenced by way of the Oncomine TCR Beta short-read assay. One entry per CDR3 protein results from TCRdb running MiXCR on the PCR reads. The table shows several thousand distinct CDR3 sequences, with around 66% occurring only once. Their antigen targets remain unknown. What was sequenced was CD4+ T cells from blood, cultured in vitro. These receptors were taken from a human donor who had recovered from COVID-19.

In nucleotides, the CDR3 is TGCAGCGTTATAACGGGAGACTGGTACACCGGGGAGCTGTTTTTT. It is translated as CSVITGDWYTGELFF. V gene TRBV29-1 combines with J gene TRBJ2-2, with a tentative D call TRBD2 (6 bases). The CDR3 runs to 15 residues. CDR1 SQVTM and CDR2 ANQGSEA come from the germline V gene. Trimming took 5 bases from V and 3 from J, leaving 16 bases between them.

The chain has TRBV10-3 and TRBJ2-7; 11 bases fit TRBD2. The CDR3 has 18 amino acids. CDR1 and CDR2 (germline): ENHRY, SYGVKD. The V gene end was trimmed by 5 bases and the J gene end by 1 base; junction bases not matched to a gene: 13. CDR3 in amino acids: CAISQDFPGTSGSYEQYF. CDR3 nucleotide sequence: TGTGCCATCAGTCAAGATTTCCCCGGGACTAGCGGATCCTACGAGCAGTACTTC.

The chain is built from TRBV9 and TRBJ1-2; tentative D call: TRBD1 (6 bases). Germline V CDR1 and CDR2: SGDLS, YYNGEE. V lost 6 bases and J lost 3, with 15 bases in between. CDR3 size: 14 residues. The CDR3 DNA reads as TGTGCCAGCACCCCCCCCGGGGGCTACTATGGCTACACCTTC. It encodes CASTPPGGYYGYTF.

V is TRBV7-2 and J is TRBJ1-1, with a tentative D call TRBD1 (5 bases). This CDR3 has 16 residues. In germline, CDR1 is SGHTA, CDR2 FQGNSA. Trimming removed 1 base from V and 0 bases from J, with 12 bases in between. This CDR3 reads CASSLVGGLMNTEAFF. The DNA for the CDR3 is TGTGCCAGCAGCTTAGTTGGGGGATTAATGAACACTGAAGCTTTCTTT.

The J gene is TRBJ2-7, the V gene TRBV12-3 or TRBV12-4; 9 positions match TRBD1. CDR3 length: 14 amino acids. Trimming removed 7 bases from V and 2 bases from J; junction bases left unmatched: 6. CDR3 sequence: CASMSDRGTYEQYF. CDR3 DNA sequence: TGTGCCAGCATGTCGGACAGGGGTACCTACGAGCAGTACTTC.

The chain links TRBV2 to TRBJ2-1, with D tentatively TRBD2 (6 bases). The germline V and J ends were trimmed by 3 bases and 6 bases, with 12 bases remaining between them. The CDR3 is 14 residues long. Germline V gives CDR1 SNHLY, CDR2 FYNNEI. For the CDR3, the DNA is TGTGCCAGCAGTGATGTTCTAGCGACCAATGAGCAGTTCTTC. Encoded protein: CASSDVLATNEQFF. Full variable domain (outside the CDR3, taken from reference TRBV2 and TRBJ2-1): EPEVTQTPSHQVTQMGQEVILRCVPISNHLYFYWYRQILGQKVEFLVSFYNNEISEKSEIFDDQFSVERPDGSNFTLKIRSTKLEDSAMYFCASSDVLATNEQFFGPGTRLTVL.

CDR3 coding DNA: TGTGCCAGCAGCCAAGTCCCATGGACTGGGAGTATGAACACTGAAGCTTTCTTT. Residues: CASSQVPWTGSMNTEAFF. This chain joins TRBV14 and TRBJ1-1, with D hard to call. The germline gives CDR1 SGHDN, CDR2 FVKESK. The CDR3 runs 18 residues. Trimming stripped 1 base from V and 0 bases from J, with 18 bases between.

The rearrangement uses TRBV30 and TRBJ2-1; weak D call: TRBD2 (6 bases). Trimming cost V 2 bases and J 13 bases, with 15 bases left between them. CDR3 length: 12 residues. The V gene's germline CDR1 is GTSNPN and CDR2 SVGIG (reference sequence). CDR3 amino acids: CAWSPGGERQFF. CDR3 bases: TGTGCCTGGAGTCCCGGCGGGGAAAGACAGTTCTTC.

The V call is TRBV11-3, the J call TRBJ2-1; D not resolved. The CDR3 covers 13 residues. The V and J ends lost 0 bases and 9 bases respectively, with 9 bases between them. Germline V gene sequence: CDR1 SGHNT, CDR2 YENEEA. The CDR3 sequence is CASSLDTVGEQFF. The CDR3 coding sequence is TGTGCCAGCAGCTTAGATACGGTAGGTGAGCAGTTCTTC.

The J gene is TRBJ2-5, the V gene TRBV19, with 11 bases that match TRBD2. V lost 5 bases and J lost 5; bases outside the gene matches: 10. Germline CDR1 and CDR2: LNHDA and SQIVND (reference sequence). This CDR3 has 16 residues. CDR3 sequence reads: CASSVLAGVGQETQYF. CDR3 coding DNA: TGTGCCAGTAGTGTACTAGCGGGAGTAGGACAGGAGACCCAGTACTTC.

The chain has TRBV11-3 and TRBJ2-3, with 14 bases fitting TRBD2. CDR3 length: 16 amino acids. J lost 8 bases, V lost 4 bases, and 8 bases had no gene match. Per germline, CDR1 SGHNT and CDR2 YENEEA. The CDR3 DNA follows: TGTGCCAGCAGCTCCCGACTAGCGGGAGGGCTTGGTACGCAGTATTTT. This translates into CASSSRLAGGLGTQYF. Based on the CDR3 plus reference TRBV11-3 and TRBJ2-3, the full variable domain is EAGVVQSPRYKIIEKKQPVAFWCNPISGHNTLYWYLQNLGQGPELLIRYENEEAVDDSQLPKDRFSAERLKGVDSTLKIQPAELGDSAVYLCASSSRLAGGLGTQYFGPGTRLTVL.

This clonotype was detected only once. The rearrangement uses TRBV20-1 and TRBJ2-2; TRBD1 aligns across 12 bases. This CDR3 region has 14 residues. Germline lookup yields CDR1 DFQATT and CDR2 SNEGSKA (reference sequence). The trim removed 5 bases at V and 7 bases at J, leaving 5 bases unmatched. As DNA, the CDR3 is TGCAGTGCTTCGGGACAGGGGGCGAGCGGGGAGCTGTTTTTT. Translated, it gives CSASGQGASGELFF.

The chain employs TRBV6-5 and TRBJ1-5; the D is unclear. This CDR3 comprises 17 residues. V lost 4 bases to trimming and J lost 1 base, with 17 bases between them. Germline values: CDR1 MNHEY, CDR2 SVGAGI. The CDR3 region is CASSSTMRVGSNQPQHF. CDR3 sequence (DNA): TGTGCCAGCAGTTCCACGATGCGGGTGGGCAGCAATCAGCCCCAGCATTTT.

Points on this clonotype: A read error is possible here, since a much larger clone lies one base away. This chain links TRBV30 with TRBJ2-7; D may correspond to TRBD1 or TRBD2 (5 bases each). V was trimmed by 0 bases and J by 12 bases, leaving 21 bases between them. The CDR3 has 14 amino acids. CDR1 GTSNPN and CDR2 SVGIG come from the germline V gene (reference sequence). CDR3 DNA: TGTGCCTGGAGTGTCACCGGGGTCACCTCGGGGCGGTACTTC. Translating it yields CAWSVTGVTSGRYF.

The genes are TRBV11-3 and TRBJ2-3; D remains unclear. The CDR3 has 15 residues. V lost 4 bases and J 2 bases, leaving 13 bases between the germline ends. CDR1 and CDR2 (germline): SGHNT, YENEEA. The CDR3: CASSSGVRPTDTQYF. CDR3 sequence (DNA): TGTGCCAGCAGCTCCGGAGTGAGACCCACAGATACGCAGTATTTT.